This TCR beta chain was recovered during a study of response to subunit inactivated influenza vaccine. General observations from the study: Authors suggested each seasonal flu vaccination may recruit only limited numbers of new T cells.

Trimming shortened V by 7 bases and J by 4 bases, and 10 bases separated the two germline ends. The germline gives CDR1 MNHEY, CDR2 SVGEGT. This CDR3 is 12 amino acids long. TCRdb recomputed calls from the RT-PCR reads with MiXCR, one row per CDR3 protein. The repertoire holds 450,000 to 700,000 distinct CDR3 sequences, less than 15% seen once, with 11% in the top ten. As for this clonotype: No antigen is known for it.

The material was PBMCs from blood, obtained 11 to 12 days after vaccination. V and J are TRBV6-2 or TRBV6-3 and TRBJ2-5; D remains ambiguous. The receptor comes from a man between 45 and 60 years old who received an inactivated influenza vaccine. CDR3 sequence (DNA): TGTGCCAGCAAAGCGACCTTAGAGACCCAGTACTTC. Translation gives CASKATLETQYF.